This entry lists 9 T cell receptor beta chains sequenced from one sample in a study of naive CD8 T cells in extremely preterm neonates. Findings and caveats of the study: Relative to older groups, preterm infants had shorter, less trimmed CDR3s with fewer N additions.

Their target antigens are unknown. The table came from immunoSEQ multiplex PCR; TCRdb's copy has only in-frame clones and leaves some out. Counted here are fewer than 25,000 clones, approximately 89% occurring once; the ten biggest clones make up 0.93%. Samples were taken at extremely preterm deliveries at roughly 22-27 weeks of gestation. What was sequenced was naive CD8+ T cells from cord blood. Source of these receptors: a boy who was born preterm.

The gene calls are TRBV30 and TRBJ2-2; tentatively, D is TRBD1 (6 bases). This CDR3 is 15 amino acids long. CDR1 and CDR2 from the germline V gene are GTSNPN and SVGIG (reference sequence). V was trimmed by 2 bases and J by 0 bases, leaving 10 bases between them. CDR3 loop: CAWSHWGPNTGELFF. The CDR3 DNA reads TGTGCCTGGAGTCACTGGGGGCCGAACACCGGGGAGCTGTTTTTT.

The chain couples TRBV5-1 to TRBJ2-2; 12 nucleotides match TRBD2. CDR1 SGHRS and CDR2 YFSETQ come from the germline V gene. The CDR3 sequence is 17 residues long. V lost 3 bases to trimming and J lost 4 bases; unmatched junction nucleotides: 7. CDR3 sequence reads: CASSSTSGGPLTGELFF. DNA of the CDR3: TGCGCCAGCAGCTCCACTAGCGGGGGGCCTCTCACCGGGGAGCTGTTTTTT.

J is TRBJ1-5 and V is TRBV9; D call uncertain. The CDR3 is made up of 14 amino acids. V was pared by 0 bases and J by 2 bases, with 6 bases between. Germline V gene sequence: CDR1 SGDLS, CDR2 YYNGEE. For the CDR3, the DNA is TGTGCCAGCAGCGTAGCTGGGGGCAATCAGCCCCAGCATTTT. Its translation is CASSVAGGNQPQHF.

The gene calls are TRBV27 and TRBJ2-6; 10 nucleotides line up with TRBD1. Germline-derived CDR1 and CDR2 are MNHEY and SMNVEV (reference sequence). The CDR3 covers 17 residues. J lost 0 bases, V lost 6 bases, and 5 bases had no gene match. The CDR3: CASRPDRGSSGANVLTF. CDR3 nucleotide sequence: TGTGCCAGCAGACCGGACAGGGGGAGCTCTGGGGCCAACGTCCTGACTTTC.

The chain couples TRBV4-3 to TRBJ2-2, with 10 bases lining up with TRBD1. CDR1 is LGHNA and CDR2 is YSLEER in the germline V gene. CDR3 size: 16 residues. Trimming took 0 bases from V and 5 from J; bases not matched to a gene: 3. The DNA for the CDR3 is TGCGCCAGCAGCCAAGACCGGGACAGGGGTACCGGGGAGCTGTTTTTT. Amino acids: CASSQDRDRGTGELFF.

V usage is TRBV2 and J usage is TRBJ2-7, with 10 bases that match TRBD1. The CDR3 is 14 amino acids. V lost 7 bases and J lost 4; bases outside the gene matches: 7. Germline CDR1 is SNHLY and CDR2 is FYNNEI. The chain's CDR3 is CASKDAGQGYEQYF. The CDR3 DNA follows: TGTGCCAGCAAAGACGCGGGACAGGGGTACGAGCAGTACTTC.

Concerning this clone: Additional DNA sequences in this sample encode the identical CDR3. The V gene is TRBV5-1, the J gene TRBJ2-3; the D gene could be TRBD1 or TRBD2 (5 bases each). Trimming shortened V by 4 bases and J by 4 bases, and 7 bases separated the two germline ends. The CDR3 extends over 12 amino acids. Germline V lookup: CDR1 SGHRS, CDR2 YFSETQ. CDR3 sequence (DNA): TGCGCCAGCAGCCTGGGGGCAGATACGCAGTATTTT. Translated: CASSLGADTQYF.

The chain links TRBV6-4 to TRBJ2-5, with 8 bases aligning to TRBD1. CDR3 length: 15 amino acids. Germline V gene sequence: CDR1 MRHNA, CDR2 SNTAGT. V lost 6 bases and J lost 5; bases outside the gene matches: 11. CDR3 amino acids: CASRPADRGYETQYF. CDR3 nucleotide sequence: TGTGCCAGCAGGCCGGCCGACAGGGGATACGAGACCCAGTACTTC.

The chain couples TRBV21-1 to TRBJ1-1; TRBD1, the table's D call, lacks a check against the DNA. TRBV21-1 constitutes a pseudogene. The CDR3 has 10 residues. CDR3 residues: CASSRDRAFF. The CDR3 coding sequence is TGTGCCAGCAGCCGGGACAGGGCTTTCTTT.